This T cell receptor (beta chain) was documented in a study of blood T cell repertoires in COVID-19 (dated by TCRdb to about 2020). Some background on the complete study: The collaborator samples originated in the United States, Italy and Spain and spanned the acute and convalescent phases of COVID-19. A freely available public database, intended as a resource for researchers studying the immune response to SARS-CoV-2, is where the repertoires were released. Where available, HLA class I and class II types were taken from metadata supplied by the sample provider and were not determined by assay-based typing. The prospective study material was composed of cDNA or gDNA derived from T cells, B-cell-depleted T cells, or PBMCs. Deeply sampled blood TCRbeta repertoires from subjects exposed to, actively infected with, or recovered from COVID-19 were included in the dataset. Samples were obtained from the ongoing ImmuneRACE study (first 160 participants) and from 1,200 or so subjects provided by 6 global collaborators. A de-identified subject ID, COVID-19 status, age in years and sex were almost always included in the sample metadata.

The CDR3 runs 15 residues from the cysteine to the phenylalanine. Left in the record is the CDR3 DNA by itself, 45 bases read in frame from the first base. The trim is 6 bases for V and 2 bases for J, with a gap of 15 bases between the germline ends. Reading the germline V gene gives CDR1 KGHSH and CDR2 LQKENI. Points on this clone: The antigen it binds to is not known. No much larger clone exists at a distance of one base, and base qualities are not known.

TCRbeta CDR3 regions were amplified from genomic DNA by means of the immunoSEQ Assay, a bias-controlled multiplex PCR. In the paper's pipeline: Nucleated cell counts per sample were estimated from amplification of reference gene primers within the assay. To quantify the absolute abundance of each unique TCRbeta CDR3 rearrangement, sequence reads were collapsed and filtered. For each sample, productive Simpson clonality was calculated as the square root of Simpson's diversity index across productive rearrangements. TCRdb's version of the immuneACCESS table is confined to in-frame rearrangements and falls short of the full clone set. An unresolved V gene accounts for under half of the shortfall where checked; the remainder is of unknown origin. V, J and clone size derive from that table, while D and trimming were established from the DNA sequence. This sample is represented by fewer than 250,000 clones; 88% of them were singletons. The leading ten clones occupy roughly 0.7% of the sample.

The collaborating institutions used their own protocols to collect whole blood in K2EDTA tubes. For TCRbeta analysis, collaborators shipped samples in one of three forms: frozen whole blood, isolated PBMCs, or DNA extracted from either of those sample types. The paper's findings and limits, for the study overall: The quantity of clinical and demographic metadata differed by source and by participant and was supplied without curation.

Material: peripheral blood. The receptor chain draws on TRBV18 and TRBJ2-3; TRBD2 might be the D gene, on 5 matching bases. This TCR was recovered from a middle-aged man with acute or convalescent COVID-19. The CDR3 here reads CASSPVIGDTDTQYF. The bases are TGTGCCAGCTCCCCTGTGATCGGGGACACAGATACGCAGTATTTT.